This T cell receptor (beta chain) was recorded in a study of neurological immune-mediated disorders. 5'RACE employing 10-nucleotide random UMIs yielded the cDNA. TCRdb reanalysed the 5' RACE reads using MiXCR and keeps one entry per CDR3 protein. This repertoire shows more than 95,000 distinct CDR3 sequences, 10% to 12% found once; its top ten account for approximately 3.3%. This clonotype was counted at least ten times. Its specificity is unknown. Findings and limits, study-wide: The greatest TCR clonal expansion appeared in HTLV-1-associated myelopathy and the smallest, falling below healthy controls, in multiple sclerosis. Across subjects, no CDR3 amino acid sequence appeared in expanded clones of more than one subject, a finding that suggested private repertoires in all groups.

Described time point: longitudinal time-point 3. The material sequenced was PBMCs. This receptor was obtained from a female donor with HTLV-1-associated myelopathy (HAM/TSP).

This CDR3 is CASSFFVSGAGELFF. The CDR3 nucleotides read TGTGCCAGCAGTTTTTTTGTCTCGGGCGCCGGGGAGCTGTTTTTT. This chain connects TRBV12-3 or TRBV12-4 to TRBJ2-2, with unresolved D. Between the trimmed V and J ends, which lost 3 bases and 6 bases, there was a span of 14 bases. The CDR3 totals 15 residues.